This entry concerns a single TCR beta chain. Its specificity is unknown. The V and J ends lost 1 base and 0 bases respectively, with 16 bases between them. The CDR3 extends over 17 amino acids. Germline V gives CDR1 SGHRS, CDR2 YFSETQ. This entry comes from a study of blood T cells in healthy people across ages. Whole-study results and caveats: Investigators viewed diversity estimates from one million T cells as underestimates, the study reported. The long-lived group displayed more naive CD4+ cells, plus higher diversity, than the aged donors did.

Through a sample-barcoded 5' primer and a J-beta primer mix, a second PCR was run for roughly 7 to 11 cycles. TCRdb analysed the 5' RACE reads with MiXCR anew, one entry per CDR3 protein. The sample has about 640,000 distinct CDR3 sequences, roughly 50% seen once; the top ten hold over 35%. Donor samples were obtained from healthy Caucasian individuals from Russia, aged roughly 6 to 95. Isolation of PBMCs gave at least 6.5 million cells per sample. The chain employs TRBV5-1 and TRBJ1-2; D is undetermined. The sequencing sample was made of blood. This receptor was obtained from a man aged 55 to 70 in good health. The CDR3 spells CASSLMPDPQANYGYTF. As DNA, the CDR3 is TGCGCCAGCAGCTTGATGCCAGACCCCCAAGCTAACTATGGCTACACCTTC.